Shown below are 5 T cell receptor beta chains from a single sample sequenced in a study of T cell responses to AZD1222 COVID-19 vaccine. Using immunoSEQ multiplex PCR, the repertoire was profiled, and TCRdb retains in-frame clones only, with some absent. The data contain about 180,000 clones, around 90% of them singletons. Sample: peripheral blood, taken on day 0 of AZD1222 vaccination. These receptors all come from an adult in good health.

The chain is built from TRBV12-5 and TRBJ2-3, with a tentative D call TRBD1 (7 bases). The CDR3 loop spans 20 amino acids. Germline V gives CDR1 LGHNT, CDR2 FRNRAP. Trimming stripped 3 bases from V and 2 bases from J, with 27 bases between. CDR3 sequence: CASGFRTWATQGGVTDTQYF. In DNA form, the CDR3 reads TGTGCTAGTGGTTTCCGCACATGGGCGACTCAGGGGGGAGTCACAGATACGCAGTATTTT.

The chain carries TRBV11-2 and TRBJ2-7; a weak D match, TRBD1 (5 bases). CDR3 length equals 13 residues. CDR1 and CDR2 (germline): SGHAT, FQNNGV. V was cut by 0 bases and J by 4 bases, with 7 bases left in between. Written as DNA, the CDR3 is TGTGCCAGCAGCTTAGACACAGGATACGAGCAGTACTTC. This codes for CASSLDTGYEQYF.

The chain has TRBV5-6 and TRBJ2-7; the match to TRBD1 covers 9 bases. The CDR3 loop spans 15 amino acids. The germline V gene encodes CDR1 SGHDT and CDR2 YYEEEE. Unmatched junction bases numbered 10, after V lost 6 bases and J lost 3 bases. As DNA, the CDR3 is TGTGCCAGCATAACTTCCGGGACAGGGATCTACGAGCAGTACTTC. Protein: CASITSGTGIYEQYF.

J is TRBJ2-1 and V is TRBV19; tentative D call: TRBD1 (5 bases). The V end lost 5 bases, the J end lost 16 bases, and 15 bases lay between the germline ends. This CDR3 has 11 residues. In germline, CDR1 is LNHDA, CDR2 SQIVND (reference sequence). As DNA, the CDR3 is TGTGCCAGTAGTGCTGGGCGACAGTCCTTCTTC. Protein sequence: CASSAGRQSFF. Using reference TRBV19 and TRBJ2-1 for the parts outside the CDR3, the full variable domain is DGGITQSPKYLFRKEGQNVTLSCEQNLNHDAMYWYRQDPGQGLRLIYYSQIVNDFQKGDIAEGYSVSREKKESFPLTVTSAQKNPTAFYLCASSAGRQSFFGPGTRLTVL.

V gene TRBV29-1 combines with J gene TRBJ2-5; TRBD1 might be the D (6 bases). Trimming shortened V by 4 bases and J by 4 bases, and 13 bases separated the two germline ends. This CDR3 region has 13 residues. The germline V gene encodes CDR1 SQVTM and CDR2 ANQGSEA. This chain's CDR3 is CSVVFRGGETQYF. The CDR3 DNA is TGCAGCGTTGTCTTCAGGGGCGGAGAGACCCAGTACTTC. The entire variable domain, with the rest obtained from reference TRBV29-1 and TRBJ2-5, is as follows: SAVISQKPSRDICQRGTSLTIQCQVDSQVTMMFWYRQQPGQSLTLIATANQGSEATYESGFVIDKFPISRPNLTFSTLTVSNMSPEDSSIYLCSVVFRGGETQYFGPGTRLLVL.